The rows below give T cell receptor beta chains drawn from one sample of a study of blood T cell repertoires in COVID-19. Some clones are missing from TCRdb's copy, which holds only in-frame ones; the method was immunoSEQ multiplex PCR. The sample contains more than 110,000 clones, approximately 84% of which appear only once. Sample: peripheral blood. The receptors here all came from a human donor in a cohort sampled during active COVID-19. CDR3s leave out the opening cysteine and the closing phenylalanine or tryptophan. Each record gives: V gene, J gene, CDR3 protein.

TRBV3-1/TRBV3-2,TRBJ2-3,ASSQALAGGTDTQY
TRBV4-3,TRBJ2-2,ASSPEAGGPVGELF
TRBV11-3,TRBJ1-2,ASSFSNRGGYGYT
TRBV4-1,TRBJ1-2,ASSPDRGGYT
TRBV5-1,TRBJ1-1,ASSFSGTGAREAF
TRBV18,TRBJ1-2,ASSPDTNYGYT
TRBV5-1,TRBJ2-1,ASAGDYNEQF
TRBV4-1,TRBJ1-1,ASSLRPVPNTEAF
TRBV15,TRBJ1-2,ATSRDLGKGAAYGYT
TRBV5-5,TRBJ1-5,ASSLGWDSYQPQH
TRBV6-5,TRBJ2-7,ASSSTGYSSSYEQY
TRBV7-3,TRBJ2-1,ASSIRRNSCNEQF
TRBV5-6,TRBJ1-4,ASSGRTGGHEKLF
TRBV5-4,TRBJ2-5,ASSPGFSGGMGTQY
TRBV11-2,TRBJ1-1,ASSPRDRGRGAF
TRBV19,TRBJ1-2,ASSPQGQSGYGYT
TRBV10-2,TRBJ2-2,ASSESKQQAGELF
TRBV19,TRBJ1-2,ASSRQGNNYGYT
TRBV6-2/TRBV6-3,TRBJ2-7,ASSQKTGVLEQY
TRBV6-6,TRBJ2-5,ASSYSSTSETQY
TRBV19,TRBJ2-5,ASSIGLASGTLSQY
TRBV3-1/TRBV3-2,TRBJ1-6,ASSQEGAPLH
TRBV19,TRBJ2-5,ASSTSTENTQY
TRBV29-1,TRBJ1-5,SVGDRGVGQPQH
TRBV6-6,TRBJ2-3,ASSPRRGLAGGLLTDTQY
TRBV19,TRBJ2-4,ASSNPEKAKNIQY
TRBV10-3,TRBJ1-5,AISEGQSNQPQH
TRBV7-2,TRBJ2-1,ASSLSRSSYNEQF
TRBV6-5,TRBJ1-2,ASSYLGAYGYT
TRBV19,TRBJ1-4,ASHRGNEKLF
TRBV7-9,TRBJ1-1,ASSLGQGLDTEAF
TRBV14,TRBJ2-5,ASSVTGGRETQY
TRBV29-1,TRBJ2-3,SVSTGTSTDTQY
TRBV12-3/TRBV12-4,TRBJ1-2,ASSFRVGYT
TRBV7-9,TRBJ1-1,ASSSMGTGSTEAF
TRBV9,TRBJ2-1,ASSVSGRTDDEQF
TRBV25-1,TRBJ2-1,ASSEWGSSDEQF
TRBV5-1,TRBJ2-3,ASSSRTEGSTDTQY
TRBV11-2,TRBJ2-1,ASRETSGRRSYNEQF
TRBV6-5,TRBJ2-2,ASSGLAGNTGELF
TRBV5-6,TRBJ1-2,ASSLDRDYGYT
TRBV30,TRBJ1-5,AWSGTTSNQPQH
TRBV19,TRBJ1-1,ASMRQGWNTEAF
TRBV7-9,TRBJ2-6,ASSFGGTGANVLT
TRBV2,TRBJ1-6,ASSTNPGQGRSPLH
TRBV19,TRBJ1-1,ASRRLRDTEAF
TRBV3-1/TRBV3-2,TRBJ1-2,ASSQPRDRISGYT
TRBV7-2,TRBJ1-1,ASSLGRGDTEAF
TRBV7-3,TRBJ2-5,ASSRSGRGLETQY
TRBV5-1,TRBJ2-2,ASSLATGYGELF
TRBV9,TRBJ2-1,ASSPSGGLSYNEQF
TRBV29-1,TRBJ1-2,SVSSSYGYT